Below are 11 T cell receptor beta chains sequenced from a single sample in a study of T cells in Graves' hyperthyroidism and ophthalmopathy. TCR beta CDR3 region amplification was performed from RNA transcripts. With the HTBI primer set, the TCR CDR3 went through a first round of RT-PCR. Each CDR3 protein gets one entry after TCRdb re-called the multiplex PCR reads with MiXCR. The data contain about 640,000 distinct CDR3 sequences, 45% of them singletons. Sequenced input: peripheral blood or thyroid tissue (not recorded which). These receptors came from an adult man with Graves' disease, either hyperthyroidism or ophthalmopathy (not recorded which).

Comment on this clonotype: A much larger clone lies a single base off, so this may be a read error. This chain connects TRBV11-2 to TRBJ2-7; tentative D call: TRBD2 (5 bases). Germline CDR1 is SGHAT and CDR2 is FQNNGV. The CDR3 contains 14 residues. The germline V and J ends were trimmed by 9 bases and 4 bases, with 19 bases remaining between them. The CDR3 DNA is TGTGCCAGTTTAGACGGAAGGACTGCTTACGAGCAGTACTTC. It encodes CASLDGRTAYEQYF.

The table lists this clonotype with many counts. The chain carries TRBV10-3 and TRBJ2-7, with D possibly matching TRBD2 (6 bases). V was shortened by 7 bases and J by 5 bases, with 15 bases between the two germline ends. Germline V gene sequence: CDR1 ENHRY, CDR2 SYGVKD. This CDR3 region has 13 residues. The CDR3 spells CAITSGGADEQYF. Here the CDR3 DNA reads TGTGCCATCACAAGCGGAGGGGCTGACGAGCAGTACTTC.

In the case of this clonotype: The junction shows a germline mismatch at one end, possibly a read error. This rearrangement joins TRBV9 to TRBJ1-2; maybe TRBD1 (6 bases). This CDR3 region has 17 residues. Looked up from germline, CDR1 is SGDLS and CDR2 is YYNGEE. Here the CDR3 reads CASSFRATGLANYGYIF. The CDR3 DNA reads TGTGCCAGCAGCTTCCGAGCTACAGGGTTGGCGAACTATGGCTACATCTTC.

This rearrangement joins TRBV19 to TRBJ1-1; tentative D call: TRBD1 (5 bases). Germline assignment: CDR1 LNHDA and CDR2 SQIVND (reference sequence). The length of the CDR3 is 14 residues. Trimming took 3 bases from V and 0 from J, leaving 8 bases between them. CDR3 nucleotides: TGTGCCAGTAGTATTGGGGACCTGAACACTGAAGCTTTCTTT. Residues: CASSIGDLNTEAFF.

On this clonotype itself: A clone one base away is much larger, so this may be a read error. The chain recombines TRBV15 with TRBJ2-2; perhaps TRBD2 as D (6 bases). Germline V gene lookup returns CDR1 LNHNV and CDR2 YYDKDF (reference sequence). Deletions cut 1 base from V and 7 bases from J, with 19 bases between. The CDR3 sequence is 17 residues long. CDR3 sequence reads: CATSRGAAGRRLGELFF. In DNA, the CDR3 is TGTGCCACCAGCAGAGGAGCTGCGGGGAGGCGTCTCGGGGAGCTGTTTTTT.

J is TRBJ1-5 and V is TRBV19; D gene uncertain. Trimming shortened V by 3 bases and J by 2 bases, and 11 bases separated the two germline ends. CDR3 size: 15 residues. Germline CDR1 is LNHDA and CDR2 is SQIVND (reference sequence). The CDR3 DNA is TGTGCCAGTAGTATTTGGTCCCGGGGCAATCAGCCCCAGCATTTT. As protein: CASSIWSRGNQPQHF.

Here the CDR3 DNA reads TGTGCCAGCAGTGAACATCGGGGCTACACCTTC. Translated, it gives CASSEHRGYTF. The V gene is TRBV2, the J gene TRBJ1-2; D not resolved. Germline V gene sequence: CDR1 SNHLY, CDR2 FYNNEI. Trimming stripped 2 bases from V and 8 bases from J, with 6 bases between. CDR3 length: 11 amino acids.

The V and J genes are TRBV7-4 and TRBJ2-7, with TRBD2 matching over 14 bases. Germline V CDR1 and CDR2: SGHVT, SQSDAQ. V was pared by 6 bases and J by 5 bases, with 9 bases of the junction left unmatched. The CDR3 contains 16 residues. CDR3 sequence reads: CASSDASGLAGDEQYF. The CDR3 DNA reads as TGTGCCAGCAGTGACGCATCGGGACTAGCGGGAGACGAGCAGTACTTC.

This clonotype was detected only once. The rearrangement links TRBV7-8 to TRBJ2-7; 10 positions match TRBD1. V trimming: 5 bases; J trimming: 1 base; junction bases outside the gene matches: 8. Per the germline V gene, CDR1 is SGHVS and CDR2 is FQNEAQ. This CDR3 spans 16 amino acids. The CDR3 nucleotides read TGTGCCAGCAGCAACCGGGACAGGGGATATTCCTACGAGCAGTACTTC. It encodes CASSNRDRGYSYEQYF.

At least ten counts were recorded for this clonotype. The chain employs TRBV2 and TRBJ2-2; TRBD2 aligns across 9 bases. CDR3 size: 18 residues. V lost 0 bases to trimming and J lost 5 bases; unmatched junction nucleotides: 10. Germline values: CDR1 SNHLY, CDR2 FYNNEI. The CDR3 loop reads CASSEARLAGAATGELFF. CDR3 nucleotides: TGTGCCAGCAGTGAAGCGCGGTTAGCGGGAGCGGCAACCGGGGAGCTGTTTTTT.

This CDR3 is CSASRGPGQPQHF. CDR3 nucleotides: TGCAGTGCTAGCAGGGGGCCCGGTCAGCCCCAGCATTTT. The rearrangement joins TRBV20-1 to TRBJ1-5; 8 positions match TRBD1. Looked up from germline, CDR1 is DFQATT and CDR2 is SNEGSKA (reference sequence). The CDR3 totals 13 residues. V dropped 3 bases and J dropped 6; count of bases not matched to a gene: 4.